These 11 T cell receptor beta chains were sequenced from one sample in a study of neurological immune-mediated disorders. TCRdb reprocessed the 5' RACE reads via MiXCR and lists one record per CDR3 protein. The data show 50,000 to 60,000 distinct CDR3 sequences, with 16% seen just once and 4% to 4.5% held by the top ten. The sequenced sample consisted of PBMCs. These receptor sequences come from a man in his fifties or sixties in good health.

In its sample, this clonotype was seen many times. V usage is TRBV5-6 and J usage is TRBJ2-6; D unclear. Germline V gives CDR1 SGHDT, CDR2 YYEEEE. V lost 4 bases to trimming and J lost 0 bases, with 11 bases between them. The CDR3 has 16 residues. The CDR3 protein is CASSPDGDSGANVLTF. The CDR3 region has the DNA TGTGCCAGCAGCCCGGACGGCGACTCTGGGGCCAACGTCCTGACTTTC.

The sample holds many counts of this clonotype. The chain links TRBV2 to TRBJ1-2; 12 bases map to TRBD1. Germline CDR1 SNHLY, CDR2 FYNNEI. This CDR3 is 14 amino acids long. Trimming cost V 6 bases and J 6 bases; bases outside gene matches: 5. This CDR3 reads CASSGTGGTDGYTF. DNA for the CDR3: TGTGCCAGCAGCGGGACAGGGGGCACCGATGGCTACACCTTC. Looking up the rest from reference TRBV2 and TRBJ1-2 gives the full variable domain: EPEVTQTPSHQVTQMGQEVILRCVPISNHLYFYWYRQILGQKVEFLVSFYNNEISEKSEIFDDQFSVERPDGSNFTLKIRSTKLEDSAMYFCASSGTGGTDGYTFGSGTRLTVV.

The sample holds many counts of this clonotype. CDR3 residues: CASSFSSRQGGYTF. CDR3 bases: TGTGCCAGCAGCTTCAGTTCCCGACAGGGTGGCTACACCTTC. The chain carries TRBV7-8 and TRBJ1-2; 7 nucleotides align to TRBD1. The CDR3 consists of 14 residues. Trimming at V came to 3 bases and at J to 7 bases, leaving 8 bases not matched to a gene. Germline values: CDR1 SGHVS, CDR2 FQNEAQ.

There are many counts of this clonotype. The rearrangement links TRBV20-1 to TRBJ1-6; D might be TRBD1 (5 bases). CDR3 length equals 14 residues. Germline CDR1 reads DFQATT; CDR2 reads SNEGSKA (reference sequence). V lost 6 bases, J lost 9 bases, and 18 bases lay in between. This CDR3 is CSAQFGTEFSPLHF. Here the CDR3 DNA reads TGCAGTGCCCAGTTTGGGACCGAATTTTCACCCCTCCACTTT.

This clonotype was counted ten times or more. The chain links TRBV29-1 to TRBJ2-7; D is undetermined. Looked up from germline, CDR1 is SQVTM and CDR2 is ANQGSEA. The V end lost 7 bases, the J end lost 0 bases, and 7 bases lay between the germline ends. This CDR3 region has 11 residues. Here the CDR3 reads CSAINSYEQYF. The DNA for the CDR3 is TGCAGCGCTATAAACTCCTACGAGCAGTACTTC.

Comment on this clonotype: This may be a read error: a much more frequent sequence differs by one nucleotide. The chain recombines TRBV7-2 with TRBJ2-7; TRBD1 is a possible D gene (5 bases). Germline assignment: CDR1 SGHTA and CDR2 FQGNSA. The CDR3 covers 15 residues. The V end was cut by 5 bases, the J end by 6 bases, with 20 bases between. This chain's CDR3 is CASSLRTWWPSEQYF. The DNA for the CDR3 is TGTGCCAGCAGCCTACGGACATGGTGGCCCTCCGAGCAGTACTTC.

This clonotype was seen at least ten times. The V call is TRBV5-1, the J call TRBJ2-5; TRBD1 might be the D (6 bases). CDR1 is SGHRS and CDR2 is YFSETQ in the germline V gene. This CDR3 is built from 14 residues. V was cut by 1 base and J by 2 bases, with 9 bases left in between. CDR3 bases: TGCGCCAGCAGCTTGCAAGGACAGCAAGAGACCCAGTACTTC. It encodes CASSLQGQQETQYF.

This clonotype was detected ten times or more. The chain uses TRBV24-1 and TRBJ2-1; D is possibly TRBD1 or TRBD2 (5 bases each). CDR1 is KGHDR, CDR2 SFDVKD, per germline. The CDR3 runs 13 residues. Trimming took off 9 bases at V and 0 bases at J, with 8 bases between the two ends. Written as DNA, the CDR3 is TGTGCCACCGAGGGGTCCTCCTACAATGAGCAGTTCTTC. It translates to CATEGSSYNEQFF.

This clonotype was observed at least ten times. V is TRBV11-2 and J is TRBJ1-6; TRBD1 aligns across 9 bases. CDR1 is SGHAT, CDR2 FQNNGV, per germline. This CDR3 is built from 15 residues. With V trimmed by 3 bases and J by 14 bases, 11 bases remained unmatched. CDR3 sequence (DNA): TGTGCCAGCAGCTTTTCCGGGACAGGGTATTCGGCCCTCCACTTT. It is translated as CASSFSGTGYSALHF.

In its sample, this clonotype was seen many times. The chain has TRBV7-8 and TRBJ1-2, with D perhaps TRBD1 (6 bases). The germline gives CDR1 SGHVS, CDR2 FQNEAQ. The length of the CDR3 is 16 residues. Trimming left V 1 base short and J 6 bases short, with 18 bases between. CDR3 sequence (DNA): TGTGCCAGCAGCTTAGTATCAGGGGTGGGACTCGATGGCTACACCTTC. Its protein is CASSLVSGVGLDGYTF.

This clonotype was seen repeatedly, ten times or more. For the CDR3, the DNA is TGTGCCAGCATGGGGGTTATCTCTGGAAACACCATATATTTT. It specifies CASMGVISGNTIYF. The J gene is TRBJ1-3, the V gene TRBV27; the D gene is possibly TRBD1 (5 bases). Deletions cut 7 bases from V and 0 bases from J, with 10 bases between. The CDR3 has 14 residues. Germline CDR1 and CDR2: MNHEY and SMNVEV (reference sequence).